The following is a TCR beta chain sequence with its context. Its specific antigen is unknown. No qualities accompany the bases; no much larger clone lies one base away. The data were obtained in a study of blood T cells in healthy people across ages (dated by TCRdb to about 2015). Looking at the study overall: In model experiments, roughly one uniquely barcoded TCR beta cDNA molecule per two T cells was captured by template switching. Two additional independent replicas of 1 million unique cDNA reads from the same blood draw were analyzed for two donors (one aged 18 to 29 and one aged 80 or older). Using deep sequencing normalized with unique cDNA molecular identifiers, the study measured how TCR beta repertoire diversity changes with age. Donors were grouped into four age groups: young (average roughly 16 years), middle-aged (39), aged (approximately 58) and long-lived (82).

Results and caveats for the whole study, not just this receptor: Observed TCR beta diversity correlated strongly with the percentage of naive T cells measured by flow cytometry. Because donor CMV infection status was unknown, age-related changes in expanded clonotypes were potentially confounded. Estimates of total diversity based on one million sequenced T cells were regarded as lower bounds and as underestimates. As age increased, observed TCR beta diversity per million T cells dropped in a roughly linear way, and a significant reduction was already evident by age 40. Since profiling was done on bulk unsorted PBMCs, naive and antigen-experienced compartments could not be conclusively compared. Compared with the aged group, more naive CD4+ T cells, fewer expanded clones and increased TCR diversity were shown by the long-lived group, suggesting age selection.

The protocol used for the library was 5' RACE. Sequenced using an Illumina HiSeq 2500. The second PCR ran for roughly 7 to 12 cycles and used a J-beta primer mix along with a sample-barcoded 5' primer. Each TCR beta cDNA molecule received a unique molecular identifier from a template-switch 5' adaptor carrying 12 random nucleotides. At least 3 million CDR3-containing paired-end reads were obtained from each sample. First-strand cDNA synthesis was performed from all RNA using the Mint cDNA synthesis kit, with priming by a TRBC-specific oligonucleotide. Following uracil-DNA glycosylase treatment, all cDNA underwent a first 18-cycle PCR with the universal primers M1SS and BC2_uni_R. Per the original workflow: Normalization of each sample was performed by random selection of 1 million high-quality reads, each carrying a distinct molecular identifier. Reads sharing molecular identifiers were discarded rather than binned into consensus sequences. MiTCR, run with a Q25 quality threshold and the strictest error-elimination algorithm, handled CDR3 identification, clonotype clustering and error correction. Lower-bound total TCR beta diversity was estimated with a nonparametric unseen species model using Euler transformation. The public reads were reprocessed in TCRdb via fastp at Q25 and MiXCR, keeping in-frame beta chains. Every CDR3 protein is listed once, alongside the most common genes and DNA of its rows. In this record, the V and J calls reflect TCRdb's handling and not the investigators' own analysis. This sample has more than 500,000 distinct CDR3 sequences in its table, and about 27% of those were observed once. Of the sample, roughly 3.5% falls within the top ten clones.

V loses 3 bases of germline sequence and J loses 4 bases, and the interval between the two ends is 12 bases. Including cysteine and phenylalanine, the CDR3 has 14 amino acids. Solely the CDR3 DNA is kept, with 42 bases framed from the first base. According to the germline V gene, CDR1 reads MNHEY and CDR2 reads SVGEGT. Systemically healthy Caucasian individuals from Russia, some 40 in total and aged about 6 to 100 years, were included as donors. Each donor gave 8 to 10 milliliters of peripheral blood, collected into EDTA-treated Vacutainer tubes. PBMCs were isolated by Ficoll-Paque density-gradient centrifugation, with at least 6.5 million obtained per sample. Trizol reagent was used to extract total RNA from PBMCs, with at least 6 micrograms per sample. For every donor, an aliquot of PBMCs went through flow cytometry to measure the percentages of naive CD45RAhigh/CD27high T cells. The same data also contributed to another study, on T cells of mothers and their children. The second source states: The donors were nine systemically healthy Caucasian individuals, made up of three mothers and their six children. cDNA synthesis consumed the entire amount of extracted RNA, loaded at about 1.6 ug RNA in each 15 ul reaction. In the second PCR, the M1S primer introduced both the sample barcodes and 2-4 random nucleotides. Over 9 million TCR beta CDR3 reads came from each mother, compared with millions of reads from each child. Thymic selection similarly shapes TCR recombination output in related and unrelated pairs, with minor effect from inherited differences. Related mother-child pairs always showed normalized repertoire overlap that was slightly higher than in unrelated mother-child pairs, though the difference was never significant. No persistent microchimeric T cell clones were detected, at a sensitivity of roughly 99 clones per million clonotypes. In the study, deep NGS was used to compare the TCR beta repertoires of mothers and children, and features distinguishing related mother-child pairs from unrelated individuals were sought. On average, the children were roughly 10 +/- 4 years old, while the mothers were 40 +/- 4 years old. Libraries were sequenced on Illumina HiSeq 2000 with 100+100 nt paired-end reads after adapter ligation with NEBNext reagents. To prevent cross-contamination, the mother and child libraries were prepared one month apart and sequenced in separate runs. Between roughly 450,000 and 2,000,000 distinct TCR beta clonotypes were identified per donor. Naive TCR beta clonotypes were estimated from low-frequency clonotypes matched to each donor's FACS-determined naive share, without sorting.

The sequence is built from TRBV6-2 or TRBV6-3 and TRBJ2-5; the D gene is perhaps TRBD2, on 6 matching bases. Sequenced: blood. The clonotype originates from a boy aged 2-15 years in good health. The nucleotides read TGTGCCAGCAGTTATATGACTAGTGGAGAGACCCAGTACTTC. This translates into CASSYMTSGETQYF.